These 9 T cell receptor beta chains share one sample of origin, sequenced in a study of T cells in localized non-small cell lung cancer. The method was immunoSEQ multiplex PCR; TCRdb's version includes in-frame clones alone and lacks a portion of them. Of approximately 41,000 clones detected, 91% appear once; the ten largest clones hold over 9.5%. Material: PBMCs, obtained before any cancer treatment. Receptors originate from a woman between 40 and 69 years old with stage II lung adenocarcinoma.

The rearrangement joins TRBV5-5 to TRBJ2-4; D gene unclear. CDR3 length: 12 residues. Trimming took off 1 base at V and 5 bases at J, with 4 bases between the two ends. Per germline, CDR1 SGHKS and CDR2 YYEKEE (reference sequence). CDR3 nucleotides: TGTGCCAGCAGCTTGTCTCAAAACATTCAGTACTTC. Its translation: CASSLSQNIQYF.

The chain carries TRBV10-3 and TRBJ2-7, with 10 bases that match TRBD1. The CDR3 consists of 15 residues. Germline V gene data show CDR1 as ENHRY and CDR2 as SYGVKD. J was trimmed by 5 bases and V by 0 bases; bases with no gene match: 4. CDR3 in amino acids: CAISESGQGLDEQYF. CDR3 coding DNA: TGTGCCATCAGTGAGTCGGGACAGGGGCTGGACGAGCAGTACTTC.

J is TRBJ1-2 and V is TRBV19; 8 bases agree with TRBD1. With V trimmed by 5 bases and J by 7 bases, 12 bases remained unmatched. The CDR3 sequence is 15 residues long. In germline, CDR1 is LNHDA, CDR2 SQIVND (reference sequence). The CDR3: CASSAAGQGPTGYTF. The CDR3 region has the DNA TGTGCCAGTAGTGCCGCCGGACAGGGCCCCACTGGCTACACCTTC.

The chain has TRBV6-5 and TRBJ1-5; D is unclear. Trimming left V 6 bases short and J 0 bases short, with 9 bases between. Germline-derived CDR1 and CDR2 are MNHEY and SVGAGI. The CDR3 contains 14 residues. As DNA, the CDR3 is TGTGCCAGCAGCCTCGACAATAGCAATCAGCCCCAGCATTTT. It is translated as CASSLDNSNQPQHF.

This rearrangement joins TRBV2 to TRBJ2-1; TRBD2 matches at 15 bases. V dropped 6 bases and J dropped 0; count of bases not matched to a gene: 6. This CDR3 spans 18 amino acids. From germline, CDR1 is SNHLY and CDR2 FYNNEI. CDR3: CASRGLAGGQSSYNEQFF. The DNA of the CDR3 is TGTGCCAGCAGGGGACTAGCGGGAGGTCAGAGCTCCTACAATGAGCAGTTCTTC.

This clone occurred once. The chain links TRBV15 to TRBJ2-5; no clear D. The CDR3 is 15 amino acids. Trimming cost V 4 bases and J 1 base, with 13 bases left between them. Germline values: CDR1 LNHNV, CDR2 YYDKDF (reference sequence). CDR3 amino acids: CATSIRSGSQETQYF. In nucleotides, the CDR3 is TGTGCCACCAGCATACGCTCAGGCTCCCAAGAGACCCAGTACTTC.

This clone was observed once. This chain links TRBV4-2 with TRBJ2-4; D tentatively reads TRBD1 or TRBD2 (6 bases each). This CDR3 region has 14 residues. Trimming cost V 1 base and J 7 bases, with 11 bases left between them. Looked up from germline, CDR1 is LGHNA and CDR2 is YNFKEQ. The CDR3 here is CASSQAGGRNIQYF. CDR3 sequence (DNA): TGTGCCAGCAGCCAAGCCGGGGGCAGGAACATTCAGTACTTC.

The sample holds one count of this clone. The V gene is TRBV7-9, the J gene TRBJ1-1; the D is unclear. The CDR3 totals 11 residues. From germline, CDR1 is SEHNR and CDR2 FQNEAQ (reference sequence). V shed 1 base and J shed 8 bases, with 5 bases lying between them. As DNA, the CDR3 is TGTGCCAGCAGCTTAGAGTTCGAAGCTTTCTTT. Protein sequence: CASSLEFEAFF.

This chain's CDR3 is CASSLGSGGANVLTF. The CDR3 DNA reads as TGTGCCAGCAGCTTGGGGAGTGGTGGGGCCAACGTCCTGACTTTC. The gene calls are TRBV7-8 and TRBJ2-6, with D possibly TRBD2 on 5 matching bases. Trimming stripped 3 bases from V and 3 bases from J, with 9 bases between. Germline lookup yields CDR1 SGHVS and CDR2 FQNEAQ. This CDR3 is 15 amino acids long.